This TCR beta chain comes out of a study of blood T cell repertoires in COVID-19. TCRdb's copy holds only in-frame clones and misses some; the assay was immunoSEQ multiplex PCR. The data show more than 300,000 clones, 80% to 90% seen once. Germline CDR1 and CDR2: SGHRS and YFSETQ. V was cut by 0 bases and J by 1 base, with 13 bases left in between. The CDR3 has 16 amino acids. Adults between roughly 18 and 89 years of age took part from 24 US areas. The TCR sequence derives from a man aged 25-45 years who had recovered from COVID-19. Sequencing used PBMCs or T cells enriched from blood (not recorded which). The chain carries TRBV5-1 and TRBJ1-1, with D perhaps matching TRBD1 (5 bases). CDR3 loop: CASSLVSSGGNTEAFF. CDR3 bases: TGCGCCAGCAGCTTGGTTTCGTCGGGGGGGAACACTGAAGCTTTCTTT.